This T cell receptor (beta chain) derives from a study of T cells in localized non-small cell lung cancer. Germline V CDR1 and CDR2: SQVTM, ANQGSEA. The CDR3 sequence is 10 residues long. Trimming shortened V by 2 bases and J by 2 bases, and 0 bases separated the two germline ends. In regard to this clone: As yet, its antigen is unknown.

Findings and limits, study-wide: Among the top 100 tumor clones, a median 57 appeared in adjacent lung. Only one tumor region was sequenced, so heterogeneity remains possible.

The data were produced by immunoSEQ multiplex PCR, yet TCRdb's version contains in-frame clones alone and is incomplete. This repertoire shows 50,000 or so clones, over 70% found once; its top ten account for around 4%. Source: PBMCs, taken before any cancer treatment. The source is a woman aged 40-70 years with stage II lung adenocarcinoma. The rearrangement links TRBV29-1 to TRBJ1-2, with D unresolved. CDR3 residues: CSVENYGYTF. The DNA of the CDR3 is TGCAGCGTTGAAAACTATGGCTACACCTTC.